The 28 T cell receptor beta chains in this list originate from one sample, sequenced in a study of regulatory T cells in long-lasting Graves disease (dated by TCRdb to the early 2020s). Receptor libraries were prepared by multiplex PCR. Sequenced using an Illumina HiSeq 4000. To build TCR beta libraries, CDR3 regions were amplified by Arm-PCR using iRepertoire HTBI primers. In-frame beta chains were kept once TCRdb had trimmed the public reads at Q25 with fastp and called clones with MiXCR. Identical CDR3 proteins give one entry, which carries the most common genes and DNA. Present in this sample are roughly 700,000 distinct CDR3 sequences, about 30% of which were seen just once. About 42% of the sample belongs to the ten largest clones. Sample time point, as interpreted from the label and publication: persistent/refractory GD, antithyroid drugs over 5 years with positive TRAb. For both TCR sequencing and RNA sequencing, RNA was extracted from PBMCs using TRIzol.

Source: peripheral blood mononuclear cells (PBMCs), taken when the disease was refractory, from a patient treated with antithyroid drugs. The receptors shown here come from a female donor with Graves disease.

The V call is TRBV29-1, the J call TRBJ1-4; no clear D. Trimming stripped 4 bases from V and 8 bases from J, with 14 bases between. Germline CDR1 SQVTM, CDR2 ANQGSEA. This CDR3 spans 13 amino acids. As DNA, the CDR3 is TGCAGCGTTGTCCCCGAACTAGGGGAAAAACTGTTTTTT. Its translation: CSVVPELGEKLFF.

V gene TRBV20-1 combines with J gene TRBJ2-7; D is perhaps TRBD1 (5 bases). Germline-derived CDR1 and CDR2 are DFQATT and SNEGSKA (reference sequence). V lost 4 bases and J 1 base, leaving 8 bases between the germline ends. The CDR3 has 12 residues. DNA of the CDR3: TGCAGTGCTATCACAGGATCCTACGAGCAGTACTTC. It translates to CSAITGSYEQYF.

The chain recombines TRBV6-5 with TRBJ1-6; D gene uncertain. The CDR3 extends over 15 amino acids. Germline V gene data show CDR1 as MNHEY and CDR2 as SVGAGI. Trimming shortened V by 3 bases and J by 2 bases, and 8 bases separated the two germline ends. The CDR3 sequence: CASSYTGPYNSPLHF. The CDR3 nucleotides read TGTGCCAGCAGTTATACCGGTCCCTATAATTCACCCCTCCACTTT.

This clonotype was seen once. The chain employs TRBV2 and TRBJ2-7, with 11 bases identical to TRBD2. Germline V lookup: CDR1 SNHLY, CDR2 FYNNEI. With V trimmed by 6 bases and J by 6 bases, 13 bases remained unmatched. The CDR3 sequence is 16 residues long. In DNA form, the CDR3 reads TGTGCCAGCAGCCTGATACTAGCGGGAGAGAGTGGCGAGCAGTACTTC. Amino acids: CASSLILAGESGEQYF. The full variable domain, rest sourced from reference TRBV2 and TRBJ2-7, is EPEVTQTPSHQVTQMGQEVILRCVPISNHLYFYWYRQILGQKVEFLVSFYNNEISEKSEIFDDQFSVERPDGSNFTLKIRSTKLEDSAMYFCASSLILAGESGEQYFGPGTRLTVT.

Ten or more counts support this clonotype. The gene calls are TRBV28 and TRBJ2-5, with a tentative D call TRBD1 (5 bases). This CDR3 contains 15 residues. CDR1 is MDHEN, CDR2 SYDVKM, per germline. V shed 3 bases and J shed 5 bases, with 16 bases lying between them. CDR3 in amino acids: CASSFPISGSETQYF. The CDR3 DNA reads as TGTGCCAGCAGTTTCCCCATTTCAGGGTCGGAGACCCAGTACTTC.

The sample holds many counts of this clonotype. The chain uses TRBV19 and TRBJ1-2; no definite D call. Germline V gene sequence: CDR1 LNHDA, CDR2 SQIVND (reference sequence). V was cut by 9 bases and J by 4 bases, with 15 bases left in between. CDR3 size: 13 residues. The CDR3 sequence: CASSLGLSYGYTF. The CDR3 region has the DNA TGTGCCAGCAGCTTAGGGCTGAGCTATGGCTACACCTTC.

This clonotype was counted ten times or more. In nucleotides, the CDR3 is TGTGCCAGCAACGACGCAGGGGTTGAAAAACTGTTTTTT. Its translation: CASNDAGVEKLFF. V and J are TRBV6-1 and TRBJ1-4; a weak D match, TRBD1 (6 bases). This CDR3 is 13 amino acids long. Trimming took 7 bases from V and 7 from J, leaving 13 bases between them. CDR1 and CDR2 (germline): MNHNS, SASEGT.

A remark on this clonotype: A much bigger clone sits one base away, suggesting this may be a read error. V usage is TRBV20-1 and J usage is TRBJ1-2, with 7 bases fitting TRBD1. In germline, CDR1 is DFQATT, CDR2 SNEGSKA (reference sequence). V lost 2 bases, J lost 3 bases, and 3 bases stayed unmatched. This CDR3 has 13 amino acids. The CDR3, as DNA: TGCAGTGCTAGAAGCGGGACAGACTATGGCTACACCTTC. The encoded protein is CSARSGTDYGYTF.

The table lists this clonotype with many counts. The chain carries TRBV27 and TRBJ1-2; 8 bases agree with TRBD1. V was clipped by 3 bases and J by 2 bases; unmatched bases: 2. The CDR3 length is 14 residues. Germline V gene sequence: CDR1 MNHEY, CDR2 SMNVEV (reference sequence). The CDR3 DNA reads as TGTGCCAGCAGTTTTGCAGGGGGCAACTATGGCTACACCTTC. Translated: CASSFAGGNYGYTF.

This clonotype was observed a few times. Here the CDR3 DNA reads TGTGCCACGTCTACAGGGGGCTTGTACGAGCAGTACTTC. It specifies CATSTGGLYEQYF. The chain combines TRBV6-1 with TRBJ2-7, with 9 bases fitting TRBD1. The CDR3 runs to 13 residues. The germline V gene has CDR1 MNHNS and CDR2 SASEGT. Germline trimming cut 10 bases from V and 4 bases from J; bases unmatched to any gene: 8.

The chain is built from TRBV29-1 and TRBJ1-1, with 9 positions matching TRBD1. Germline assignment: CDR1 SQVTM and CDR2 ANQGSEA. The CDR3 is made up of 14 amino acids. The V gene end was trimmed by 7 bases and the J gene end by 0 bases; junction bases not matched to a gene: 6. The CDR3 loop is CSAKTGGVNTEAFF. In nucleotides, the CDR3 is TGCAGCGCTAAAACAGGGGGCGTGAACACTGAAGCTTTCTTT.

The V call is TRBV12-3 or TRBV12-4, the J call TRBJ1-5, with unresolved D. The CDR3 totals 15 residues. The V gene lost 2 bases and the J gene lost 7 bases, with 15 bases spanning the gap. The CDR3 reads CASSLMENEGQPQHF. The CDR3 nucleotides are TGTGCCAGCAGTTTAATGGAGAATGAGGGCCAGCCCCAGCATTTT.

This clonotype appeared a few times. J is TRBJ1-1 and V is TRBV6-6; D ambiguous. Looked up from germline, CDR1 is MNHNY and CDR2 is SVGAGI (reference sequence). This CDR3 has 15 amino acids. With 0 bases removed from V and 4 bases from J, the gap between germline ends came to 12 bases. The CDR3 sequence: CASSYSTFSSTEAFF. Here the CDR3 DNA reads TGTGCCAGCAGTTACTCGACTTTCAGTAGCACTGAAGCTTTCTTT.

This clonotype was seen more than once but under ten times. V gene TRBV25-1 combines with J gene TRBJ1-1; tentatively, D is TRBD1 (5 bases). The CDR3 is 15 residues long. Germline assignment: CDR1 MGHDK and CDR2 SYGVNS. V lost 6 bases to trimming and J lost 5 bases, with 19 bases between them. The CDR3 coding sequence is TGTGCCAGCAGGGCCGGGACCGTGACATGGACTGAAGCTTTCTTT. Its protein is CASRAGTVTWTEAFF.

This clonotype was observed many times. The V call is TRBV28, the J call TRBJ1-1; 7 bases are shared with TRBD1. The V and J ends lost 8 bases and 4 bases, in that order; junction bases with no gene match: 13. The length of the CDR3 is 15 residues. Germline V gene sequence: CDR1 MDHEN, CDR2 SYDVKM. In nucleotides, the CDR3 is TGTGCCAGCCCGGGGAGGGGGCGCGGTGGCACTGAAGCTTTCTTT. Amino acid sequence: CASPGRGRGGTEAFF.

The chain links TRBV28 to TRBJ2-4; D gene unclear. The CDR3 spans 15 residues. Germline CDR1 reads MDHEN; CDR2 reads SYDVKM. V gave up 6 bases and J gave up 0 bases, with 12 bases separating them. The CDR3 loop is CASSLLRVAKNIQYF. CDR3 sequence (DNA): TGTGCCAGCAGCCTCCTACGTGTAGCCAAAAACATTCAGTACTTC.

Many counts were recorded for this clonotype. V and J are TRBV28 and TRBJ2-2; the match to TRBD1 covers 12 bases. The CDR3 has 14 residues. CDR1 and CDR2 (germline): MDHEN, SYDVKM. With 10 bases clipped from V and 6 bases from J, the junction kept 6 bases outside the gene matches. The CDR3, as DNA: TGTGCCACCCTCCGGGACAGGGGGCCCGGGGAGCTGTTTTTT. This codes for CATLRDRGPGELFF.

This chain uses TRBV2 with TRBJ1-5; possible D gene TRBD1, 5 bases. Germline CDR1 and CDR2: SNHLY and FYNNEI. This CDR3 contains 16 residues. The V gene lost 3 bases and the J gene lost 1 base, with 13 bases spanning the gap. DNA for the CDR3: TGTGCCAGCAGTGACAGGACATCGGGAAGCAATCAGCCCCAGCATTTT. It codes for CASSDRTSGSNQPQHF.

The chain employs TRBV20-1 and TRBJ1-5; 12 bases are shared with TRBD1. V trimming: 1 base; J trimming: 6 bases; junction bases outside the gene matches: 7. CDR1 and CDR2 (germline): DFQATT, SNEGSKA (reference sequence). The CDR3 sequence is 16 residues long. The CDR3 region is CSARVPGQGAIQPQHF. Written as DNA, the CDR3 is TGCAGTGCTAGAGTCCCGGGACAGGGGGCGATTCAGCCCCAGCATTTT.

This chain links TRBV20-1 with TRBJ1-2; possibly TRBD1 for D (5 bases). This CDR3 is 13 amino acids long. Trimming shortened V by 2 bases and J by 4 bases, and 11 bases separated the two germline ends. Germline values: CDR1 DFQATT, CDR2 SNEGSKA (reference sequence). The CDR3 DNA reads TGCAGTGCTAGACGGGGGGGTAGCTATGGCTACACCTTC. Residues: CSARRGGSYGYTF.

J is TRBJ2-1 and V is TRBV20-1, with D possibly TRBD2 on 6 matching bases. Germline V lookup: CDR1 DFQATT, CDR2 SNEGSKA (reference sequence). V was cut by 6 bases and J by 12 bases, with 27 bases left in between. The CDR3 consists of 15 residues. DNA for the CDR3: TGCAGTGCGACAAGGGCGGGACGCCCGGATGCGTCGCAGTTCTTC. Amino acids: CSATRAGRPDASQFF.

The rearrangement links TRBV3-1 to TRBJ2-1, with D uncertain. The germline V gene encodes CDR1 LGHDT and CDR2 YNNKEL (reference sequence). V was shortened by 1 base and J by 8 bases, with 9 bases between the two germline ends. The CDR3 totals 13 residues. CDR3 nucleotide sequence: TGTGCCAGCAGCCAAGGAAGGTTGGATGAGCAGTTCTTC. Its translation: CASSQGRLDEQFF.

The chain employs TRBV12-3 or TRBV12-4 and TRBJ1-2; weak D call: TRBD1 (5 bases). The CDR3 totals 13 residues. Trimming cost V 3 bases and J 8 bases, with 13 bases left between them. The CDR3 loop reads CASSFNRRDGYTF. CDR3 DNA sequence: TGTGCCAGCAGTTTTAACCGGAGGGACGGCTACACCTTC.

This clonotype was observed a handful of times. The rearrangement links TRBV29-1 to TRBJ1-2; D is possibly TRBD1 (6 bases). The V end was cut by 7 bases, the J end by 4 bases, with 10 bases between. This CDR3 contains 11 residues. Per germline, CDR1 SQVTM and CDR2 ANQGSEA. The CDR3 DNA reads TGCAGCGCAGGGGACATCTATGGCTACACCTTC. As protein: CSAGDIYGYTF.

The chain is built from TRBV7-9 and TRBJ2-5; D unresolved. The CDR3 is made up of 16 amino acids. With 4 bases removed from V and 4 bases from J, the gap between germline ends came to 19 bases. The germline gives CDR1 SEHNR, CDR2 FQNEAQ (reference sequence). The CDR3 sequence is CASSSLIDTEIETQYF. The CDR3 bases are TGTGCCAGCAGCTCCCTCATTGACACGGAGATAGAGACCCAGTACTTC.

CDR3 sequence: CSVELIRRQYF. In DNA form, the CDR3 reads TGCAGCGTTGAACTGATACGAAGGCAGTACTTC. The J gene is TRBJ2-7, the V gene TRBV29-1; no clear D gene. Germline CDR1 reads SQVTM; CDR2 reads ANQGSEA. The CDR3 is made up of 11 amino acids. V was clipped by 2 bases and J by 9 bases, with 11 bases between them.

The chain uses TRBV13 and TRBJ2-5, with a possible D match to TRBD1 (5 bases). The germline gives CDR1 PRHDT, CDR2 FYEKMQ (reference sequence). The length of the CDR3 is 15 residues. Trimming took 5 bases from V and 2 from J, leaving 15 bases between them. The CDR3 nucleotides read TGTGCCAGCAGCACCCGGCTGACAGTTCAAGAGACCCAGTACTTC. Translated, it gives CASSTRLTVQETQYF.

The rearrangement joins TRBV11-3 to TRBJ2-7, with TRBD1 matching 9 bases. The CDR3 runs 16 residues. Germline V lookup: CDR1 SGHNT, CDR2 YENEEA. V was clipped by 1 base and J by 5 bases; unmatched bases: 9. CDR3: CASSLGGGTGSNEQYF. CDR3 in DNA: TGTGCCAGCAGCTTAGGAGGAGGGACAGGGTCCAACGAGCAGTACTTC.